The rows below give T cell receptor beta chains drawn from one sample of a study of blood T cells in healthy people across ages. TCRdb itself ran the 5' RACE reads through MiXCR, one entry per CDR3 protein. The table shows more than 700,000 distinct CDR3 sequences, with 53% occurring only once. What was sequenced was blood. The receptors derive from an elderly man in good health. Both conserved end residues are part of each CDR3. A D gene is named only where the DNA matches it firmly. Clone sizes are given selectively: once, few, many, or a class where the clone is expanded.

TRBV28	.	few	TRBJ2-7	TGTGCCAGCACCCCTGGCAGATCCTTTTCCTACGAGCAGTACTTC	CASTPGRSFSYEQYF
TRBV7-9	.	once	TRBJ2-7	TGTGCCAGCAGCCCACTTACAGGGCCTTCCTACAATGAGCAGTACTTC	CASSPLTGPSYNEQYF
TRBV20-1	TRBD2	.	TRBJ2-5	TGCAGTGCTAGGCCTAGCGGGCAAGAGACCCAGTACTTC	CSARPSGQETQYF
TRBV10-3	TRBD2	.	TRBJ2-7	TGTGCCATCAGTGAGGGGGGTCTAGCGGGGAACGCCTACGAGCAGTACTTC	CAISEGGLAGNAYEQYF
TRBV10-2	.	few	TRBJ2-1	TGCGCCAGCATCCAGTCCAGCTCCCACAATGAGCAGTTCTTC	CASIQSSSHNEQFF
TRBV3-1	TRBD2	few	TRBJ2-2	TGTGCCAGCAGCCGACGAGGAGCGGGGGCGACCGGGGAGCTGTTTTTT	CASSRRGAGATGELFF
TRBV11-3	TRBD1	once	TRBJ2-7	TGTGCCAGCAGCTTAGGACAGGGGGCAACCGAGCAGTACTTC	CASSLGQGATEQYF
TRBV3-1	TRBD2	few	TRBJ2-7	TGTGCCAGCAGCCCCTGGCTAGCGGGATCCCCCTACGAGCAGTACTTC	CASSPWLAGSPYEQYF
TRBV28	TRBD2	once	TRBJ2-5	TGTGCCAGCAGACGGCTAGCGGGAGATGAAAGAAAGACCCAGTACTTC	CASRRLAGDERKTQYF
TRBV2	.	once	TRBJ2-3	TGTGCCATCACCGGGACGTTTAGCACAGATACGCAGTATTTT	CAITGTFSTDTQYF
TRBV2	.	.	TRBJ2-5	TGTGCCAGCAGTGAAGCGGGGCAGGGGCGGAAGACCCAGTACTTC	CASSEAGQGRKTQYF
TRBV7-2	.	.	TRBJ2-7	TGTGCCAGCAGCCCCGGACAGTTGCACGAGCAGTACTTC	CASSPGQLHEQYF
TRBV5-1	.	many	TRBJ2-1	TGCGCCAGCAGCTTGGGGGGGGCTTCCTACAATGAGCAGTTCTTC	CASSLGGASYNEQFF
TRBV20-1	.	.	TRBJ2-1	TGCAGTGCTAGTATAGAATATGAGCAGTTCTTC	CSASIEYEQFF
TRBV20-1	TRBD1	few	TRBJ2-5	TGCAGTGCTTTACGTGACAGGGGGCTCCAAGAGACCCAGTACTTC	CSALRDRGLQETQYF
TRBV20-1	TRBD2	.	TRBJ2-1	TGCAGTGCTAGAGACGGACAGGCAGGACTAGCGGGAGGCCTGTTCTTC	CSARDGQAGLAGGLFF
TRBV18	.	once	TRBJ2-1	TGTGCCAGCTCACCACCTTCGGGAGCAGTTTACAATGAGCAGTTCTTC	CASSPPSGAVYNEQFF
TRBV4-1	TRBD1	.	TRBJ1-5	TGCGCCAGCAGCCAGCCGGGACAGAGCAATCAGCCCCAGCATTTT	CASSQPGQSNQPQHF
TRBV27	TRBD1	once	TRBJ1-4	TGTGCCAGCAGAATGGGACAGTTTAATGAAAAACTGTTTTTT	CASRMGQFNEKLFF
TRBV20-1	.	.	TRBJ2-2	TGCAGTGCTCACACCGGGGAGCTGTTTTTT	CSAHTGELFF
TRBV12-3/TRBV12-4	.	once	TRBJ1-2	TGTGCCAGCAGTTCCCGGGGCGGAGGCTACACCTTC	CASSSRGGGYTF
TRBV11-2	TRBD2	.	TRBJ2-6	TGTGCCAGCAGCTTAGACGGGAGGGAGGGGTCTGGGGCCAACGTCCTGACTTTC	CASSLDGREGSGANVLTF
TRBV2	.	.	TRBJ1-2	TGTGCCAGCAGTATGGGACACAACTATGGCTACACCTTC	CASSMGHNYGYTF
TRBV5-5	.	.	TRBJ2-5	TGTGCCAGCAGCAGGAGCCCCGGGAAGGAGACCCAGTACTTC	CASSRSPGKETQYF
TRBV7-3	.	.	TRBJ2-2	TGTGCCAGCAGCTTATGGGATGCCGGGGAGCTGTTTTTT	CASSLWDAGELFF
TRBV2	.	.	TRBJ2-6	TGTGCCAGCAGTGAAGTACAGGTTGGCTCTGGGGCCAACGTCCTGACTTTC	CASSEVQVGSGANVLTF